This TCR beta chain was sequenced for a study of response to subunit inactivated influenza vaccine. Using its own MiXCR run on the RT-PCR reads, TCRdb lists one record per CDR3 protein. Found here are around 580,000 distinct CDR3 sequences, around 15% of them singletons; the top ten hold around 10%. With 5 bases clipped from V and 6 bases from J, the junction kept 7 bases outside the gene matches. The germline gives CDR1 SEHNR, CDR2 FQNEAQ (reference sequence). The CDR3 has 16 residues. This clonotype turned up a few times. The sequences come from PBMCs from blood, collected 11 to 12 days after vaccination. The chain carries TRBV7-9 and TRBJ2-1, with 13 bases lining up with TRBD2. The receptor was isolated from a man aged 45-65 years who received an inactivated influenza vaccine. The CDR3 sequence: CASSPRTSGRLNEQFF. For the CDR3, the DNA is TGTGCCAGCAGCCCACGGACTAGCGGGAGACTCAATGAGCAGTTCTTC.